These T cell receptor beta chains were read from a single sample in a study of early T cells in non-severe SARS-CoV-2 infection. One entry per CDR3 protein results from TCRdb running MiXCR on the 5' RACE reads. The profile covers tens of thousands of distinct CDR3 sequences, with roughly 12% appearing a single time and about 1% taken by the ten largest. Material for sequencing was whole blood. These receptor sequences come from an adult who was a healthcare worker with PCR-confirmed SARS-CoV-2 infection or an uninfected control (not recorded which). The CDR3 runs from the conserved cysteine through the conserved F or W. D genes are given only for firm matches. Rows give clone size only sometimes, using once, few, many, or a class for an expanded clone.

TRBV29-1,.,TRBJ2-3,many,14,CSVREPTSTDTQYF,TGCAGTGTCCGGGAGCCTACTAGCACAGATACGCAGTATTTT
TRBV20-1,.,TRBJ2-7,few,14,CSARGQENSYEQYF,TGCAGTGCTAGAGGACAGGAAAACTCCTACGAGCAGTACTTC
TRBV10-3,.,TRBJ1-6,many,13,CAISSDRNSPLHF,TGTGCCATCAGCTCGGACAGAAATTCACCCCTCCACTTT
TRBV14,.,TRBJ1-3,many,12,CASSRQRNTIYF,TGTGCCAGCAGTCGACAGCGAAACACCATATATTTT
TRBV29-1,.,TRBJ1-5,.,13,CSVENIPKGPQHF,TGCAGCGTTGAGAACATCCCAAAGGGGCCCCAGCATTTT
TRBV20-1,TRBD1,TRBJ1-5,few,14,CSARTGGVDQPQHF,TGCAGTGCTAGAACAGGGGGCGTCGATCAGCCCCAGCATTTT
TRBV19,TRBD1,TRBJ1-6,.,19,CAIYKGKAGQVSYNSPLHF,TGTGCCATCTACAAGGGGAAGGCGGGACAGGTCTCCTATAATTCACCCCTCCACTTT
TRBV3-1,TRBD2,TRBJ2-1,.,15,CASSQGGLAGDEQFF,TGTGCCAGCAGCCAAGGTGGACTAGCGGGGGACGAGCAGTTCTTC
TRBV5-1,.,TRBJ2-7,.,14,CASSLASEPYEQYF,TGCGCCAGCAGCTTGGCCTCTGAACCCTACGAGCAGTACTTC
TRBV25-1,TRBD1,TRBJ2-1,few,15,CASSATGGPYNEQFF,TGTGCCAGCAGTGCCACAGGGGGGCCCTACAATGAGCAGTTCTTC
TRBV7-2,TRBD1,TRBJ1-1,few,15,CASGRTGGRNTEAFF,TGTGCCAGCGGCAGGACAGGGGGCCGTAACACTGAAGCTTTCTTT
TRBV12-3/TRBV12-4,.,TRBJ2-1,.,14,CASRSGGRHNEQFF,TGTGCCAGCAGGTCCGGGGGGCGCCACAATGAGCAGTTCTTC
TRBV20-1,.,TRBJ2-1,.,11,CSAREYNEQFF,TGCAGTGCTAGAGAATACAATGAGCAGTTCTTC
TRBV2,.,TRBJ2-1,.,12,CASSLAADEQFF,TGTGCCAGCAGTTTAGCGGCGGATGAGCAGTTCTTC
TRBV10-2,.,TRBJ1-1,many,11,CASRGAGGAFF,TGCGCCAGCAGGGGAGCAGGAGGTGCTTTCTTT
TRBV10-3,.,TRBJ2-6,many,15,CAISEGLSGANVLTF,TGTGCCATCAGTGAGGGGTTGAGTGGGGCCAACGTCCTGACTTTC
TRBV19,TRBD2,TRBJ2-1,many,16,CASSTRLAGGQNEQFF,TGTGCCAGTAGCACTAGACTAGCGGGAGGTCAGAATGAGCAGTTCTTC
TRBV6-1,.,TRBJ1-5,many,16,CASKAGGHYSNQPQHF,TGTGCCAGCAAAGCAGGCGGACACTATAGCAATCAGCCCCAGCATTTT
TRBV6-2/TRBV6-3,.,TRBJ2-1,.,19,CASSYGRLVKPSSYNEQFF,TGTGCCAGCAGTTACGGCAGACTAGTGAAACCGAGCTCCTACAATGAGCAGTTCTTC
TRBV7-2,.,TRBJ2-2,.,15,CASSLVGTGTGELFF,TGTGCCAGCAGCTTAGTTGGGACGGGCACCGGGGAGCTGTTTTTT